The rows below give T cell receptor beta chains drawn from one sample of a study of PD-L1 blockade in urothelial cancer. Sequenced by immunoSEQ multiplex PCR; TCRdb stores in-frame clones only, minus some. The sample shows about 79,000 clones, approximately 83% of them seen only once. The sequences come from PBMCs, collected around atezolizumab (anti-PD-L1) treatment. Source of these receptors: a man between 60 and 70 years old with urothelial cancer. Each CDR3 is given with its conserved first and last residue. D genes are given only for firm matches. Not every row has a clone size; where given, it reads once, few, many or a size class.

d_call	v_call	clone_size	j_call	cdr3_aa	cdr3_nt
-	TRBV6-5	-	TRBJ2-7	CASSYSRDSYYEQYF	TGTGCCAGCAGTTACTCGAGGGACTCCTACTACGAGCAGTACTTC
-	TRBV11-3	-	TRBJ1-1	CASSQIGRGAFF	TGTGCCAGCAGCCAGATCGGTAGAGGAGCTTTCTTT
TRBD2	TRBV4-1	-	TRBJ2-2	CASSQEILAGGRSNTGELFF	TGCGCCAGCAGCCAAGAGATACTAGCGGGGGGCCGGTCGAACACCGGGGAGCTGTTTTTT
-	TRBV15	-	TRBJ1-6	CATSRDPGNNSPLHF	TGTGCCACCAGCAGAGACCCAGGGAATAATTCACCCCTCCACTTT
-	TRBV6-5	-	TRBJ1-3	CASSYSTDSGNTIYF	TGTGCCAGCAGTTACTCGACAGACTCTGGAAACACCATATATTTT
-	TRBV9	-	TRBJ1-3	CASSVATPRDFSGNTIYF	TGTGCCAGCAGCGTAGCAACACCACGGGATTTCTCTGGAAACACCATATATTTT
TRBD1	TRBV6-1	-	TRBJ1-2	CASSERQGRVDGYTF	TGTGCCAGCAGTGAACGACAGGGCCGAGTTGATGGCTACACCTTC
TRBD1	TRBV18	-	TRBJ1-5	CASSQDRGGNQPQHF	TGTGCCAGCTCACAAGACAGGGGAGGCAATCAGCCCCAGCATTTT
TRBD2	TRBV7-2	-	TRBJ2-5	CASTSQPRLAGESETQYF	TGTGCCAGCACCTCTCAACCACGTCTAGCGGGGGAGAGTGAGACCCAGTACTTC
-	TRBV7-9	few	TRBJ1-6	CASREGVVSPLHF	TGTGCCAGCAGAGAAGGGGTGGTGTCACCCCTCCACTTT
-	TRBV19	-	TRBJ2-3	CASSMEVTTDTQYF	TGTGCCAGTAGTATGGAGGTAACCACAGATACGCAGTATTTT
-	TRBV19	-	TRBJ2-1	CASSVTQYNEQFF	TGTGCCAGTAGTGTGACACAATACAATGAGCAGTTCTTC
TRBD1	TRBV5-1	-	TRBJ2-5	CASSVDRGSQETQYF	TGCGCCAGCAGCGTGGACAGGGGGAGCCAAGAGACCCAGTACTTC
-	TRBV9	-	TRBJ2-3	CASSVDGLGGSTQYF	TGTGCCAGCAGCGTAGATGGGTTAGGGGGTAGCACGCAGTATTTT
-	TRBV12-2	-	TRBJ2-5	CASRPAPSGGQLQETQYF	TGTGCAAGTCGCCCAGCGCCTAGCGGGGGGCAGCTACAAGAGACCCAGTACTTC
TRBD1	TRBV14	-	TRBJ1-1	CASSFRDRGAKNTEAFF	TGTGCCAGCAGCTTCCGGGACAGGGGAGCCAAGAACACTGAAGCTTTCTTT
-	TRBV5-8	-	TRBJ1-2	CASSLARVTLGDYGYTF	TGTGCCAGCAGCTTGGCCCGGGTGACCCTGGGTGACTATGGCTACACCTTC
TRBD1	TRBV15	-	TRBJ2-1	CATSRDTTGNEQFF	TGTGCCACCAGCAGAGATACGACAGGGAATGAGCAGTTCTTC
TRBD1	TRBV19	-	TRBJ2-5	CASTATGGGQETQYF	TGTGCCAGTACCGCTACAGGGGGCGGCCAAGAGACCCAGTACTTC
TRBD2	TRBV4-1	-	TRBJ2-5	CASSQDPSGRETQYF	TGCGCCAGCAGCCAAGATCCTAGCGGCCGAGAGACCCAGTACTTC
-	TRBV2	-	TRBJ2-1	CASSQVGGPYNEQFF	TGTGCCAGCAGCCAAGTGGGGGGGCCTTACAATGAGCAGTTCTTC
-	TRBV11-2	-	TRBJ2-5	CASSLNPRETQYF	TGTGCCAGCAGCTTGAACCCCCGGGAGACCCAGTACTTC
TRBD1	TRBV9	-	TRBJ2-2	CASSVGQGAVGELFF	TGTGCCAGCAGCGTAGGACAGGGGGCTGTCGGGGAGCTGTTTTTT
TRBD1	TRBV4-2	-	TRBJ1-2	CASSRTGAHYGYTF	TGTGCCAGCAGCCGGACAGGGGCCCACTATGGCTACACCTTC
TRBD2	TRBV9	-	TRBJ2-3	CASSVVGAGGDTQYF	TGTGCCAGCAGCGTAGTCGGGGCGGGGGGGGATACGCAGTATTTT
-	TRBV18	-	TRBJ2-6	CASSRRGDAGANVLTF	TGTGCCAGCTCACGCAGGGGAGACGCTGGGGCCAACGTCCTGACTTTC
-	TRBV2	-	TRBJ2-5	CASGQGLAGGETQYF	TGTGCCAGTGGTCAGGGGTTAGCGGGTGGCGAGACCCAGTACTTC
TRBD2	TRBV19	-	TRBJ2-5	CASSKGLEGETQYF	TGTGCCAGTAGTAAGGGACTAGAGGGAGAGACCCAGTACTTC
-	TRBV5-6	-	TRBJ2-4	CASSLARQKLAKNIQYF	TGTGCCAGCAGCTTGGCGCGACAGAAACTAGCCAAAAACATTCAGTACTTC
TRBD2	TRBV2	-	TRBJ2-3	CASSPGLAGYTDTQYF	TGTGCCAGCAGCCCTGGACTAGCGGGCTACACAGATACGCAGTATTTT
-	TRBV25-1	-	TRBJ1-5	CASSGQHSNQPQHF	TGTGCCAGCAGTGGACAGCATAGCAATCAGCCCCAGCATTTT
TRBD2	TRBV7-2	-	TRBJ2-3	CASSSLRGRGYTDTQYF	TGTGCCAGCAGCTCCTTACGCGGGCGGGGGTACACAGATACGCAGTATTTT
TRBD2	TRBV7-2	-	TRBJ2-3	CASSVSSGSTDTQYF	TGTGCCAGCAGCGTCTCTAGCGGCAGCACAGATACGCAGTATTTT
TRBD1	TRBV4-3	-	TRBJ1-2	CASSQEAFSGGYGYGYTF	TGCGCCAGCAGCCAGGAAGCCTTCTCAGGGGGCTATGGCTATGGCTACACCTTC
TRBD2	TRBV29-1	-	TRBJ2-3	CSVEDRWSGAVDTQYF	TGCAGCGTTGAAGATAGGTGGAGCGGGGCCGTAGATACGCAGTATTTT
-	TRBV4-1	-	TRBJ2-1	CASSLGWEQFF	TGCGCCAGCAGCCTCGGGTGGGAGCAGTTCTTC
TRBD2	TRBV4-2	-	TRBJ2-5	CASSQATSGGAWQETQYF	TGTGCCAGCAGCCAAGCCACTAGCGGGGGGGCCTGGCAAGAGACCCAGTACTTC